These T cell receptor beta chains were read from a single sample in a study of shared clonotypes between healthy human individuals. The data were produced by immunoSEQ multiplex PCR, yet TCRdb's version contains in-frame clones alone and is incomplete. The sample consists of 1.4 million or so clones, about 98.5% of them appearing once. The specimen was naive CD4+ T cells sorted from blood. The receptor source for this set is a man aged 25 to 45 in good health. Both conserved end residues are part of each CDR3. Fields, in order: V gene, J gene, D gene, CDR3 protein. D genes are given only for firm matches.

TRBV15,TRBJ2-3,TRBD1,CATSRGRTGGTDTQYF
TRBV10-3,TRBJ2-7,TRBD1,CAISVQGDYEQYF
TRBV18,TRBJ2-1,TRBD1,CASSPGQGEFF
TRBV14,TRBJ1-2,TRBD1,CASSHTGGSTF
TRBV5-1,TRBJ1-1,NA,CASSTRTRGSTEAFF
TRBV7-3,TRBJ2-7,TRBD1,CASSPNGQGAYEQYF
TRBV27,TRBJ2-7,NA,CASSPGTINYEQYF
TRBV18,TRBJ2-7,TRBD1,CASSPRSRGRYEQYF
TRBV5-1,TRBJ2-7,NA,CASSLGAGWDEQYF
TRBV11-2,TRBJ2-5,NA,CASSPTGGAGETQYF
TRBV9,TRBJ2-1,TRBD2,CASSVVPSGGPGDEQFF
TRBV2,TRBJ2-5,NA,CASSGRGQETQYF